These T cell receptor beta chains were read from a single sample in a study of blood T cell repertoires in COVID-19. Assay: immunoSEQ multiplex PCR; the TCRdb copy retains only in-frame clones and omits some. The data show about 240,000 clones, with 85% to 90% seen just once and 5.5% to 7.5% held by the top ten. The sequenced sample consisted of peripheral blood. Every receptor here comes from a woman aged 70-85 years with active or convalescent COVID-19. The CDR3 runs from the conserved cysteine through the conserved F or W. Fields, in order: J gene, D gene, V gene, clone size, CDR3 protein, CDR3 DNA. D genes are given only for firm matches. Expanded clones get a size class; other rows say once, few or many, or leave the size out.

TRBJ2-1 . TRBV11-3 few CASSLRMGSNNEQFF TGTGCCAGCAGCCTGAGAATGGGGAGCAACAATGAGCAGTTCTTC
TRBJ2-7 . TRBV7-3 few CASSFKQDYEQYF TGTGCCAGCAGCTTCAAGCAGGACTACGAGCAGTACTTC
TRBJ2-1 TRBD1 TRBV19 once CASQGQGEGEQFF TGTGCCAGCCAGGGACAGGGGGAGGGTGAGCAGTTCTTC
TRBJ1-2 . TRBV7-2 . CASSVLPGVADIYGYTF TGTGCCAGCAGCGTACTTCCGGGGGTGGCAGATATCTATGGCTACACCTTC
TRBJ1-4 TRBD1 TRBV5-1 . CASSLERQGSEKLFF TGCGCCAGCAGCTTGGAACGACAGGGTAGTGAAAAACTGTTTTTT
TRBJ2-7 . TRBV7-9 . CASSSHDRGQYF TGTGCCAGCAGCTCCCATGATCGGGGGCAGTACTTC
TRBJ2-5 . TRBV5-1 . CASSGAVQETQYF TGCGCCAGCAGCGGGGCTGTTCAAGAGACCCAGTACTTC
TRBJ1-1 . TRBV6-2/TRBV6-3 . CASSRDSPMNTEAFF TGTGCCAGCAGCCGCGACAGTCCGATGAACACTGAAGCTTTCTTT
TRBJ1-6 . TRBV4-3 . CASSQGHLNSPLHF TGCGCCAGCAGCCAAGGACACCTTAATTCACCCCTCCACTTT
TRBJ1-2 . TRBV12-5 . CASGLVQATNYGYTF TGTGCTAGTGGTTTGGTCCAGGCGACTAACTATGGCTACACCTTC
TRBJ1-5 TRBD1 TRBV10-3 . CAISEGTDQPQHF TGTGCCATCAGTGAGGGGACAGATCAGCCCCAGCATTTT
TRBJ2-3 . TRBV5-1 . CASRGGPGRGEDTQYF TGCGCCAGCCGTGGTGGGCCCGGCAGGGGTGAAGATACGCAGTATTTT
TRBJ2-7 TRBD2 TRBV5-1 . CASSFDGGFSYEQYF TGCGCCAGCAGCTTCGACGGGGGGTTCTCCTACGAGCAGTACTTC
TRBJ1-3 TRBD1 TRBV10-3 few CAASTTGSRNTIYF TGTGCCGCTAGTACGACAGGGAGTAGAAACACCATATATTTT
TRBJ2-5 TRBD2 TRBV5-5 . CASSRGVQETQYF TGTGCCAGCAGTCGGGGGGTGCAAGAGACCCAGTACTTC
TRBJ2-2 . TRBV5-4 . CASSLPPGGELFF TGTGCCAGCAGCTTACCCCCAGGCGGGGAGCTGTTTTTT